This passage covers 32 T cell receptor beta chains from one sample sequenced in a study of T cell responses to AZD1222 COVID-19 vaccine. This table comes from immunoSEQ multiplex PCR, and its TCRdb copy is limited to in-frame clones, with some not included. The repertoire has more than 110,000 clones, 92% of them found once; the top ten carry 3.1%. The material sequenced was peripheral blood, taken on day 0 of AZD1222 vaccination. These receptors all come from an adult in good health.

V gene TRBV10-1 combines with J gene TRBJ1-3; tentative D call: TRBD1 (6 bases). Trimming removed 9 bases from V and 3 bases from J, with 12 bases in between. CDR1 is WNHNN and CDR2 is SYGVQD in the germline V gene (reference sequence). There are 13 residues in the CDR3. DNA of the CDR3: TGCGCCAGGCTAGGGGGTGGTGGAAACACCATATATTTT. Residues: CARLGGGGNTIYF.

The V gene is TRBV14, the J gene TRBJ1-2; a weak D match, TRBD1 (5 bases). CDR3 size: 16 residues. V lost 4 bases to trimming and J lost 7 bases, with 22 bases between them. CDR1 and CDR2 (germline): SGHDN, FVKESK. The CDR3 loop is CASSPRFEGTTSGYTF. Written as DNA, the CDR3 is TGTGCCAGCAGCCCCCGCTTCGAGGGGACCACGTCTGGCTACACCTTC.

The chain couples TRBV30 to TRBJ1-2, with 7 bases fitting TRBD1. Germline lookup yields CDR1 GTSNPN and CDR2 SVGIG (reference sequence). Trimming removed 3 bases from V and 8 bases from J; junction bases left unmatched: 9. The CDR3 is 13 residues long. CDR3 sequence reads: CAWRDTGVGGYTF. The CDR3 DNA reads as TGTGCCTGGAGGGATACAGGGGTTGGAGGCTACACCTTC.

This rearrangement joins TRBV5-1 to TRBJ2-2, with D possibly called TRBD1 or TRBD2 (5 bases each). Germline values: CDR1 SGHRS, CDR2 YFSETQ. The CDR3 runs to 19 residues. Deletions cut 2 bases from V and 0 bases from J, with 20 bases between. In nucleotides, the CDR3 is TGCGCCAGCAGCTTACTAGTGGGGCAGGGTGCTTCGAACACCGGGGAGCTGTTTTTT. It translates to CASSLLVGQGASNTGELFF.

V usage is TRBV10-1 and J usage is TRBJ2-5, with TRBD1 matching 8 bases. Germline V lookup: CDR1 WNHNN, CDR2 SYGVQD (reference sequence). The CDR3 runs to 13 residues. Trimming at V came to 5 bases and at J to 5 bases, leaving 4 bases not matched to a gene. CDR3 sequence (DNA): TGCGCCAGCAGTCTGGACAGGGCGGAGACCCAGTACTTC. Protein: CASSLDRAETQYF.

This chain links TRBV28 with TRBJ1-1; no firm D call. Per the germline V gene, CDR1 is MDHEN and CDR2 is SYDVKM. Between the trimmed V and J ends, which lost 7 bases and 0 bases, there was a span of 6 bases. CDR3 length: 12 residues. The CDR3 DNA reads TGTGCCAGCATCCGGGTGAACACTGAAGCTTTCTTT. Amino acid sequence: CASIRVNTEAFF.

V usage is TRBV9 and J usage is TRBJ2-1, with 10 nucleotides matching TRBD2. Germline V gene lookup returns CDR1 SGDLS and CDR2 YYNGEE. Trimming removed 2 bases from V and 7 bases from J; junction bases left unmatched: 9. CDR3 length: 16 residues. This CDR3 is CASSVDSGRYLNEQFF. The CDR3, as DNA: TGTGCCAGCAGCGTCGATAGCGGGAGGTATTTGAATGAGCAGTTCTTC.

The rearrangement uses TRBV5-1 and TRBJ1-3; 11 positions agree with TRBD1. Trimming removed 4 bases from V and 4 bases from J; junction bases left unmatched: 4. Germline V CDR1 and CDR2: SGHRS, YFSETQ. The CDR3 runs to 15 residues. The DNA for the CDR3 is TGCGCCAGCAGCCATGGACAGGGGGCGGGAAACACCATATATTTT. Its protein product is CASSHGQGAGNTIYF.

The CDR3 DNA reads as TGTGCCATCAGTGAGTCCGAGGGGCTCTACAATGAGCAGTTCTTC. As protein: CAISESEGLYNEQFF. The rearrangement links TRBV10-3 to TRBJ2-1; the D call may be TRBD1 or TRBD2 (5 bases each). V shed 0 bases and J shed 3 bases, with 9 bases lying between them. CDR3 length: 15 amino acids. Germline V lookup: CDR1 ENHRY, CDR2 SYGVKD.

This chain links TRBV28 with TRBJ2-5; no clear D. Trimming pared 6 bases from V and 7 bases from J, leaving 24 bases between. Germline loops: CDR1 MDHEN, CDR2 SYDVKM. The CDR3 runs 16 residues. DNA for the CDR3: TGTGCCAGCAGCCCCGCCCGGGCCCGTAAACGCGGGACCCAGTACTTC. This codes for CASSPARARKRGTQYF.

The chain couples TRBV28 to TRBJ1-2; 8 nucleotides align to TRBD1. In germline, CDR1 is MDHEN, CDR2 SYDVKM. The CDR3 consists of 15 residues. V dropped 3 bases and J dropped 7; count of bases not matched to a gene: 10. This CDR3 reads CASSLFGRGLSGYTF. Here the CDR3 DNA reads TGTGCCAGCAGTTTGTTCGGCAGGGGGCTTAGTGGCTACACCTTC.

The chain uses TRBV6-5 and TRBJ1-1; no clear D. The CDR3 is made up of 14 amino acids. Trimming removed 6 bases from V and 4 bases from J, with 15 bases in between. The V gene's germline CDR1 is MNHEY and CDR2 SVGAGI. CDR3 in amino acids: CASRSTGEGTEAFF. The CDR3 DNA reads TGTGCCAGCAGATCCACTGGGGAGGGCACTGAAGCTTTCTTT.

This clone was found a few times. V usage is TRBV5-5 and J usage is TRBJ1-5; no clear D gene. This CDR3 comprises 14 residues. CDR1 is SGHKS, CDR2 YYEKEE, per germline (reference sequence). Trimming removed 4 bases from V and 1 base from J, with 9 bases in between. CDR3 in amino acids: CASSPDSSNQPQHF. CDR3 DNA sequence: TGTGCCAGCAGCCCGGACTCGAGCAATCAGCCCCAGCATTTT.

V and J are TRBV4-2 and TRBJ2-2, with unresolved D. This CDR3 comprises 14 residues. V lost 5 bases and J 4 bases, leaving 11 bases between the germline ends. The germline CDR1 and CDR2 sequences are LGHNA and YNFKEQ. The CDR3 DNA is TGTGCCAGCAGCACCCGGTGGGGCACCGGGGAGCTGTTTTTT. Encoded protein: CASSTRWGTGELFF.

Note on this clone: A junction boundary mismatches the germline segment, possibly from a read error. This chain links TRBV28 with TRBJ2-5; tentative D call: TRBD2 (5 bases). This CDR3 has 13 amino acids. The germline gives CDR1 MDHEN, CDR2 SYDVKM. The DNA for the CDR3 is TGCTCTATAGCGCCCCCGATGCAAGAGACCCAGTACTTC. Translating it yields CSIAPPMQETQYF.

The V call is TRBV19, the J call TRBJ2-7; the match to TRBD1 covers 9 bases. Looked up from germline, CDR1 is LNHDA and CDR2 is SQIVND (reference sequence). The V segment lost 10 bases and the J segment 1 base; nucleotides outside the gene matches: 8. The CDR3 spans 14 residues. The CDR3 nucleotides are TGTGCCACGACGGACAGGGGTTTGTCCTACGAGCAGTACTTC. Residues: CATTDRGLSYEQYF.

J is TRBJ2-2 and V is TRBV28; no definite D call. This CDR3 has 16 amino acids. Trimming left V 1 base short and J 2 bases short, with 11 bases between. Germline V CDR1 and CDR2: MDHEN, SYDVKM. The CDR3 DNA sequence: TGTGCCAGCAGTTTATTTTCCGGAACTAACACCGGGGAGCTGTTTTTT. Translating gives CASSLFSGTNTGELFF.

This clone came up once. The gene calls are TRBV10-3 and TRBJ2-3, with D hard to call. The CDR3 spans 11 residues. V lost 6 bases and J 2 bases, leaving 3 bases between the germline ends. Germline V gene lookup returns CDR1 ENHRY and CDR2 SYGVKD. For the CDR3, the DNA is TGTGCCATCAGCTCCACAGATACGCAGTATTTT. Translated, it gives CAISSTDTQYF.

The V and J genes are TRBV7-2 and TRBJ1-3; D is perhaps TRBD1 (5 bases). Trimming pared 6 bases from V and 0 bases from J, leaving 9 bases between. The CDR3 covers 14 residues. Germline lookup yields CDR1 SGHTA and CDR2 FQGNSA. CDR3 nucleotide sequence: TGTGCCAGCAGGACAGTTAGCTCTGGAAACACCATATATTTT. This gives the protein CASRTVSSGNTIYF.

This chain connects TRBV7-2 to TRBJ1-4; D is undetermined. This CDR3 comprises 13 residues. CDR1 and CDR2 (germline): SGHTA, FQGNSA. V lost 5 bases to trimming and J lost 7 bases, with 11 bases between them. This CDR3 reads CASSPRKGEKLFF. CDR3 coding DNA: TGTGCCAGCAGCCCCCGAAAAGGTGAAAAACTGTTTTTT.

The chain couples TRBV5-1 to TRBJ2-2; 7 bases match TRBD2. V was clipped by 7 bases and J by 0 bases; unmatched bases: 6. Looked up from germline, CDR1 is SGHRS and CDR2 is YFSETQ. The CDR3 contains 15 residues. CDR3 bases: TGCGCCAGCGGGAGGGAGAAAGCGAACACCGGGGAGCTGTTTTTT. It yields the protein CASGREKANTGELFF. The entire variable domain, with the rest obtained from reference TRBV5-1 and TRBJ2-2, is as follows: KAGVTQTPRYLIKTRGQQVTLSCSPISGHRSVSWYQQTPGQGLQFLFEYFSETQRNKGNFPGRFSGRQFSNSRSEMNVSTLELGDSALYLCASGREKANTGELFFGEGSRLTVL.

This clone was detected a few times. V usage is TRBV5-4 and J usage is TRBJ1-4; possible D gene TRBD1, 5 bases. Per germline, CDR1 SGHNT and CDR2 YYREEE (reference sequence). V was clipped by 4 bases and J by 5 bases, with 15 bases between them. This CDR3 contains 15 residues. The CDR3 protein is CASSPGTGKNEKLFF. The DNA for the CDR3 is TGTGCCAGCAGCCCCGGGACGGGGAAGAATGAAAAACTGTTTTTT.

The chain links TRBV6-2 or TRBV6-3 to TRBJ2-7, with 9 bases identical to TRBD2. CDR1 and CDR2 (germline): MNHEY, SVGEGT. This CDR3 has 18 amino acids. With V trimmed by 0 bases and J by 3 bases, 12 bases remained unmatched. This CDR3 reads CASSYSGTPSGIFYEQYF. The DNA of the CDR3 is TGTGCCAGCAGTTACTCGGGTACCCCTAGCGGGATTTTCTACGAGCAGTACTTC.

With respect to this clone: The sample carries other DNA sequences with the same CDR3. This chain connects TRBV30 to TRBJ2-5; D remains ambiguous. CDR3 length: 12 residues. The V end was cut by 2 bases, the J end by 1 base, with 5 bases between. CDR1 is GTSNPN and CDR2 is SVGIG in the germline V gene (reference sequence). CDR3 sequence reads: CAWSPGQETQYF. As DNA, the CDR3 is TGTGCCTGGAGTCCGGGCCAAGAGACCCAGTACTTC.

CDR3: CASSQWGDEKLFF. The CDR3 coding sequence is TGTGCCAGCAGCCAGTGGGGGGATGAAAAACTGTTTTTT. This chain joins TRBV4-2 and TRBJ1-4; D possibly corresponds to TRBD1 (5 bases). CDR1 and CDR2 (germline): LGHNA, YNFKEQ. Trimming removed 3 bases from V and 6 bases from J, with 8 bases in between. The length of the CDR3 is 13 residues.

The rearrangement joins TRBV11-2 to TRBJ2-5; TRBD1 might be the D (5 bases). With 5 bases removed from V and 0 bases from J, the gap between germline ends came to 16 bases. In germline, CDR1 is SGHAT, CDR2 FQNNGV. The CDR3 covers 16 residues. Here the CDR3 DNA reads TGTGCCAGCAGCATCAGGGTGATCGCGGACCAAGAGACCCAGTACTTC. Amino acids: CASSIRVIADQETQYF.

V and J are TRBV30 and TRBJ1-5; possible D gene TRBD1, 6 bases. V was trimmed by 1 base and J by 6 bases, leaving 13 bases between them. The CDR3 has 14 amino acids. The germline CDR1 and CDR2 sequences are GTSNPN and SVGIG (reference sequence). The CDR3 bases are TGTGCCTGGAGTGAAGGGGGGGGAAGTCAGCCCCAGCATTTT. This gives the protein CAWSEGGGSQPQHF.

The gene calls are TRBV6-6 and TRBJ1-6; D is ambiguous. The CDR3 covers 14 residues. CDR1 is MNHNY, CDR2 SVGAGI, per germline (reference sequence). Between the trimmed V and J ends, which lost 8 bases and 9 bases, there was a span of 17 bases. In DNA, the CDR3 is TGTGCCAGCTCCAAGGGTCTCCGTATTTCACCCCTCCACTTT. It is translated as CASSKGLRISPLHF.

The genes are TRBV5-4 and TRBJ1-2; D call uncertain. CDR1 is SGHNT, CDR2 YYREEE, per germline (reference sequence). This CDR3 has 13 amino acids. Trimming cost V 6 bases and J 5 bases, with 14 bases left between them. CDR3 amino acids: CASTDPRLYGYTF. The CDR3 nucleotides are TGTGCCAGCACCGACCCCAGGTTATATGGCTACACCTTC.

The rearrangement uses TRBV14 and TRBJ1-1, with no clear D. The CDR3 runs 15 residues. V lost 1 base and J 7 bases, leaving 16 bases between the germline ends. Germline-derived CDR1 and CDR2 are SGHDN and FVKESK. The CDR3 spells CASSQAGFQQGEAFF. The CDR3 DNA sequence: TGTGCCAGCAGCCAAGCGGGGTTCCAACAAGGTGAAGCTTTCTTT.

J is TRBJ2-5 and V is TRBV5-1, with 8 bases matching TRBD1. The V and J ends lost 5 bases and 5 bases, in that order; junction bases with no gene match: 5. Germline CDR1 and CDR2: SGHRS and YFSETQ. This CDR3 region has 13 residues. Here the CDR3 reads CASSQDRVETQYF. The CDR3 DNA reads as TGCGCCAGCAGTCAGGACAGGGTGGAGACCCAGTACTTC.

The rearrangement uses TRBV6-2 or TRBV6-3 and TRBJ2-7, with D possibly TRBD2 on 6 matching bases. The ends were cut back, 6 bases at V and 6 bases at J, with 12 bases in the middle. Looked up from germline, CDR1 is MNHEY and CDR2 is SVGEGT. There are 12 residues in the CDR3. The CDR3 nucleotides read TGTGCCAGCAGCAAGCAGGGAGGCGAGCAGTACTTC. Residues: CASSKQGGEQYF.